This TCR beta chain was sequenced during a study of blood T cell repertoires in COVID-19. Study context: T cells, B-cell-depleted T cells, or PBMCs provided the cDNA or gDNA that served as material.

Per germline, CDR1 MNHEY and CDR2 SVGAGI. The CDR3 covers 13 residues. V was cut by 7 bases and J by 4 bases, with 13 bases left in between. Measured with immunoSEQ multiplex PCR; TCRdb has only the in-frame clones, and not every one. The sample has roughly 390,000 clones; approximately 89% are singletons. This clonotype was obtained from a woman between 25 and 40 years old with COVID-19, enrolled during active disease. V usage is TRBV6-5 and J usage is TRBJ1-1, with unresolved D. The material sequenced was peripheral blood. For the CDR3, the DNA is TGTGCCAGCACTCACCCGGGAGCCACTGAAGCTTTCTTT. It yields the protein CASTHPGATEAFF.